Included here is one T cell receptor beta chain sequence, with context. This sample is drawn from a study of T cells in Graves' hyperthyroidism and ophthalmopathy. Each 10 ml fresh peripheral blood draw supplied the PBMCs. From germline, CDR1 is ENHRY and CDR2 SYGVKD. J gave up 6 bases and V 11 bases, and 14 bases lay outside the gene matches. This CDR3 comprises 15 residues. Researchers amplified the TCR beta CDR3 regions from RNA transcripts. The study used the HTBI primer set for a first-round RT-PCR of the TCR CDR3. MiXCR, applied by TCRdb to the multiplex PCR reads, yields one record per CDR3 protein. This table has about 420,000 distinct CDR3 sequences, around 13% appearing once.

The TCR originated in a woman aged 18-29 years with Graves' hyperthyroidism. The sequenced material came from blood. The rearrangement joins TRBV10-3 to TRBJ2-2; 8 bases match TRBD2. CDR3 in amino acids: CAAREGLFGAGELFF. The DNA for the CDR3 is TGTGCCGCTCGGGAGGGCCTTTTTGGGGCCGGGGAGCTGTTTTTT.